The present T cell receptor (beta chain) was sequenced within a study of T cell changes during pregnancy in multiple sclerosis. Clones were sequenced by immunoSEQ multiplex PCR, and TCRdb holds only the in-frame ones, with some missing. This repertoire shows 21,000 or so clones, roughly 89% found once; its top ten account for approximately 5%. CDR3 length: 15 residues. V dropped 0 bases and J dropped 5; count of bases not matched to a gene: 6. CDR1 MNHEY and CDR2 SVGAGI come from the germline V gene. The receptor was isolated from a female donor in good health, enrolled as a control in a pregnancy study. Sequenced here: CD8+ T cells from peripheral blood mononuclear cells, sampled in the second trimester of pregnancy. This chain uses TRBV6-5 with TRBJ1-1; 7 bases are shared with TRBD1. The CDR3 here is CASSYSNRGQTEAFF. DNA of the CDR3: TGTGCCAGCAGTTACTCGAATAGGGGGCAAACTGAAGCTTTCTTT.